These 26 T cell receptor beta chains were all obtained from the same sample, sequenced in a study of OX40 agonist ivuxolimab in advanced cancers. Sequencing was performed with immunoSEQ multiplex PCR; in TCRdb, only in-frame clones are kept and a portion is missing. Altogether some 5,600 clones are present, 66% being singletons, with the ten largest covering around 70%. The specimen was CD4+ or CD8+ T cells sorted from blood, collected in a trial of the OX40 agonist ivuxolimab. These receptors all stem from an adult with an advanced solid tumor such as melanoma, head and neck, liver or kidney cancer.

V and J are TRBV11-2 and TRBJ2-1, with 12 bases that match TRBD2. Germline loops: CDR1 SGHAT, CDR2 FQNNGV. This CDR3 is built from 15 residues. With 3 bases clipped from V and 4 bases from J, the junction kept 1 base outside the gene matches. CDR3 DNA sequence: TGTGCCAGCAGCTTGACTAGCGGGGGTTACAATGAGCAGTTCTTC. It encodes CASSLTSGGYNEQFF.

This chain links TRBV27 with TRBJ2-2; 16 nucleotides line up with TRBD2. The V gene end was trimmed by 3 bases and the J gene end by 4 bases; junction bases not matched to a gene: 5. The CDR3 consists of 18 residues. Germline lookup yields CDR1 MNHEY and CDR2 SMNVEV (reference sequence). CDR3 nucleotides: TGTGCCAGCAGTTTCGGGACTAGCGGGGGGGCCGTCACCGGGGAGCTGTTTTTT. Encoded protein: CASSFGTSGGAVTGELFF.

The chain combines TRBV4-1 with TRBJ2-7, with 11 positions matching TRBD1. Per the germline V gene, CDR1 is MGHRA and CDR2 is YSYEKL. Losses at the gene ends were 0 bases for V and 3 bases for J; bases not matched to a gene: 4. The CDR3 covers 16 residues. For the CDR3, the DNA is TGCGCCAGCAGCCAAGACCCCGGGACAGGGGGCTACGAGCAGTACTTC. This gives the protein CASSQDPGTGGYEQYF.

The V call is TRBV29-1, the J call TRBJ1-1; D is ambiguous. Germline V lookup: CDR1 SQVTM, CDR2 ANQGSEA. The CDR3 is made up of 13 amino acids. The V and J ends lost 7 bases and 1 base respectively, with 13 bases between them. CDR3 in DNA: TGCAGCGGCATTGTGGCGACGAACACTGAAGCTTTCTTT. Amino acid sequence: CSGIVATNTEAFF.

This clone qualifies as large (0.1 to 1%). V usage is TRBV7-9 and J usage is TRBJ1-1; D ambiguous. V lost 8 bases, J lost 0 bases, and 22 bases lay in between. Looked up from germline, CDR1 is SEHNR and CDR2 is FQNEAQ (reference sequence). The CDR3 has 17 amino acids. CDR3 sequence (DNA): TGTGCCAGCTCCCTCCACGACTTCGGAGGGATGAACACTGAAGCTTTCTTT. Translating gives CASSLHDFGGMNTEAFF.

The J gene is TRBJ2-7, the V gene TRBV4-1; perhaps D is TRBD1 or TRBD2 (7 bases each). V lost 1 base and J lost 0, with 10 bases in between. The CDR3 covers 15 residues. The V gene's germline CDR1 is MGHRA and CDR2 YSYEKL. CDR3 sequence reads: CASSQAGGASYEQYF. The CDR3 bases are TGCGCCAGCAGCCAAGCAGGGGGGGCCTCCTACGAGCAGTACTTC.

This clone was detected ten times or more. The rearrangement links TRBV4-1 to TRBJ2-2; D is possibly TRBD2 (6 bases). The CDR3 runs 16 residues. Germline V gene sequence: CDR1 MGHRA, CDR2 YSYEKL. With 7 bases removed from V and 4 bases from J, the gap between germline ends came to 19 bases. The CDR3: CASKDRHRGSTGELFF. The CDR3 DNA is TGCGCCAGCAAGGATCGGCACCGGGGGAGCACCGGGGAGCTGTTTTTT.

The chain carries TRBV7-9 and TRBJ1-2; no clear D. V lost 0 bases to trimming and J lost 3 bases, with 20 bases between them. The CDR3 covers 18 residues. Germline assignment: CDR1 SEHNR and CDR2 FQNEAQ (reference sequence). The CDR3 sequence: CASSLAGVFGEVDYGYTF. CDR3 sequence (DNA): TGTGCCAGCAGCTTAGCCGGTGTTTTTGGGGAGGTCGACTATGGCTACACCTTC.

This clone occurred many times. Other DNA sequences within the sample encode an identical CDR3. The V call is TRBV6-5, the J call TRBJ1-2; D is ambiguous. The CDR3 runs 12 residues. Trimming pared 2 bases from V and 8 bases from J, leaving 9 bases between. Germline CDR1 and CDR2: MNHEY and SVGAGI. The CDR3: CASSYVGGGYTF. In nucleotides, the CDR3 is TGTGCCAGCAGTTACGTCGGAGGCGGCTACACCTTC.

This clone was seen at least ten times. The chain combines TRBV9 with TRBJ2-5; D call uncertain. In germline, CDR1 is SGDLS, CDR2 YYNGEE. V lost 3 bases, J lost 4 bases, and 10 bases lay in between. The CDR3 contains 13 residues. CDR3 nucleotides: TGTGCCAGCAGCGCCCTGACCCTAGAGACCCAGTACTTC. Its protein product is CASSALTLETQYF.

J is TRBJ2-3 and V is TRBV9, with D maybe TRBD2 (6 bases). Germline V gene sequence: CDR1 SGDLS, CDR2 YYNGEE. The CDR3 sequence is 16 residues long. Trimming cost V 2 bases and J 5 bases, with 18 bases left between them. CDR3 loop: CASSVFRDSLQDTQYF. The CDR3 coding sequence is TGTGCCAGCAGCGTTTTCCGGGACTCTTTGCAAGATACGCAGTATTTT.

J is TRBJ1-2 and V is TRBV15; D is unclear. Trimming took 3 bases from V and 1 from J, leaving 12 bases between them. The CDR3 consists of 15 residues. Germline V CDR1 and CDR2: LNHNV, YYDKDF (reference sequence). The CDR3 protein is CATSRLIGINYGYTF. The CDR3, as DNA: TGTGCCACCAGCAGGTTAATTGGGATTAACTATGGCTACACCTTC. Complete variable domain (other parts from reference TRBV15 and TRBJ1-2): DAMVIQNPRYQVTQFGKPVTLSCSQTLNHNVMYWYQQKSSQAPKLLFHYYDKDFNNEADTPDNFQSRRPNTSFCFLDIRSPGLGDTAMYLCATSRLIGINYGYTFGSGTRLTVV.

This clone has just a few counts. CDR3 DNA sequence: TGCGCCAGCAGCTTGGATGGGGCCGGGTATGGCTACACCTTC. It codes for CASSLDGAGYGYTF. The chain is built from TRBV5-1 and TRBJ1-2, with D perhaps matching TRBD1 (5 bases). Germline V CDR1 and CDR2: SGHRS, YFSETQ. This CDR3 contains 14 residues. V was trimmed by 0 bases and J by 5 bases, leaving 11 bases between them.

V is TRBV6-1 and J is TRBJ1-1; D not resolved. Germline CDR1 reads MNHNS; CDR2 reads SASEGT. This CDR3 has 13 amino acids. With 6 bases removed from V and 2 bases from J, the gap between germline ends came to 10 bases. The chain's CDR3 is CASSVRINTEAFF. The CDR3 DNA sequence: TGTGCCAGCAGCGTCCGGATAAACACTGAAGCTTTCTTT.

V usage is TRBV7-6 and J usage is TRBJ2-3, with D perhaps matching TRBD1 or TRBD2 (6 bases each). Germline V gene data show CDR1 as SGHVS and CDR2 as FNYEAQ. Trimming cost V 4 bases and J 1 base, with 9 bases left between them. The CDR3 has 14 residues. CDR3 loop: CASSSRGRTDTQYF. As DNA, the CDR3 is TGTGCCAGCAGCTCTCGGGGGCGCACAGATACGCAGTATTTT.

CDR3 amino acids: CASSDSGGAYNEQFF. The CDR3 nucleotides read TGTGCCAGCAGTGACTCAGGGGGCGCCTACAATGAGCAGTTCTTC. V is TRBV6-4 and J is TRBJ2-1, with 7 bases aligning to TRBD1. This CDR3 spans 15 amino acids. V trimming: 0 bases; J trimming: 2 bases; junction bases outside the gene matches: 1. Germline lookup yields CDR1 MRHNA and CDR2 SNTAGT.

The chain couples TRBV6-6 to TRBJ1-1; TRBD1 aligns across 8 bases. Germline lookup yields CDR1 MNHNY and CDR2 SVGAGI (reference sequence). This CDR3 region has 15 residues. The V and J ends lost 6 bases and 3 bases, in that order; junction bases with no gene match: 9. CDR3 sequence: CASSLYQGADTEAFF. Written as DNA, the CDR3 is TGTGCCAGCAGCCTCTACCAGGGGGCAGACACTGAAGCTTTCTTT.

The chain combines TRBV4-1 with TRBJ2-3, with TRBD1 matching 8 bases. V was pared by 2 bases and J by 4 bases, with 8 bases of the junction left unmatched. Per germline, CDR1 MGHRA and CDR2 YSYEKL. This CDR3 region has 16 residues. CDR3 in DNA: TGCGCCAGCAGCCAATTTACCGGGACAGGAGCAGATACGCAGTATTTT. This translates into CASSQFTGTGADTQYF.

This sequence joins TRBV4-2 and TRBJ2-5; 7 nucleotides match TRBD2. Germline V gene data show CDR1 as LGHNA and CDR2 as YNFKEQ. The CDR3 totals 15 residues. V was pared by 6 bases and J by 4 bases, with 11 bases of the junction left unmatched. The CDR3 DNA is TGTGCCAGCAGGCTGTCTGCGGGGGTCAGAGAGACCCAGTACTTC. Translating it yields CASRLSAGVRETQYF.

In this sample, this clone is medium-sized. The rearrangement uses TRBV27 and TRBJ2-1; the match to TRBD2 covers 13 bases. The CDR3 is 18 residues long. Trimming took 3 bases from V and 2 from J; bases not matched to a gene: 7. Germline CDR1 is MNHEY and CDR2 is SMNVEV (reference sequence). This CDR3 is CASSFSTSGGSPYNEQFF. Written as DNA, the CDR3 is TGTGCCAGCAGTTTCTCGACTAGCGGGGGGTCCCCCTACAATGAGCAGTTCTTC.

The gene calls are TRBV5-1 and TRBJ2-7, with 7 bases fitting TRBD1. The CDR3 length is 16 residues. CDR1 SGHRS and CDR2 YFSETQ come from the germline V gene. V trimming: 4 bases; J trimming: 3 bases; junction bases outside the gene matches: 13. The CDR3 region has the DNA TGCGCCAGCAGCCTCCTTCTAAGGGACAGCGGCTACGAGCAGTACTTC. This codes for CASSLLLRDSGYEQYF.

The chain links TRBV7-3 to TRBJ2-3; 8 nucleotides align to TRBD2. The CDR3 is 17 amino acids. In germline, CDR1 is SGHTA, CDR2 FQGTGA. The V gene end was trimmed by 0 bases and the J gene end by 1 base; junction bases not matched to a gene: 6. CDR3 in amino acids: CASSLTPSGGRTDTQYF. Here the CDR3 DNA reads TGTGCCAGCAGCTTAACGCCCAGCGGGGGTCGCACAGATACGCAGTATTTT.

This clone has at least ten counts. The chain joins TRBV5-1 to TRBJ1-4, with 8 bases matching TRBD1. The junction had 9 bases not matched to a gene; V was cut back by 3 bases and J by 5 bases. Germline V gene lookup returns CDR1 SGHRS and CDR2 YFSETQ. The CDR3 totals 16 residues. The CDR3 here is CASSSRPRQGNEKLFF. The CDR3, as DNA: TGCGCCAGCAGCTCGCGCCCGAGACAGGGGAATGAAAAACTGTTTTTT.

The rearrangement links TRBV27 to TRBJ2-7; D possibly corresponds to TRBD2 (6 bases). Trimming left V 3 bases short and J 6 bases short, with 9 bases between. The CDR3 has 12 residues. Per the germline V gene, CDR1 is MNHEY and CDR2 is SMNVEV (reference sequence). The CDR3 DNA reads TGTGCCAGCAGTTTCCCGGGGGTCGAGCAGTACTTC. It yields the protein CASSFPGVEQYF.

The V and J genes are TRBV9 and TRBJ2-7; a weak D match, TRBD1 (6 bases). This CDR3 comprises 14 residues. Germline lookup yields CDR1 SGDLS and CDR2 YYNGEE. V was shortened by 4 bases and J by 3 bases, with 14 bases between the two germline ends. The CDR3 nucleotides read TGTGCCAGCAGCTCCCATCGAGGGGGCTACGAGCAGTACTTC. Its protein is CASSSHRGGYEQYF.

CDR3 residues: CASSQGIGEQYF. The DNA for the CDR3 is TGCGCCAGCAGCCAAGGGATTGGGGAGCAGTATTTT. V gene TRBV4-1 combines with J gene TRBJ2-3; no reliable D call. The length of the CDR3 is 12 residues. Germline values: CDR1 MGHRA, CDR2 YSYEKL. Trimming shortened V by 1 base and J by 11 bases, and 10 bases separated the two germline ends.